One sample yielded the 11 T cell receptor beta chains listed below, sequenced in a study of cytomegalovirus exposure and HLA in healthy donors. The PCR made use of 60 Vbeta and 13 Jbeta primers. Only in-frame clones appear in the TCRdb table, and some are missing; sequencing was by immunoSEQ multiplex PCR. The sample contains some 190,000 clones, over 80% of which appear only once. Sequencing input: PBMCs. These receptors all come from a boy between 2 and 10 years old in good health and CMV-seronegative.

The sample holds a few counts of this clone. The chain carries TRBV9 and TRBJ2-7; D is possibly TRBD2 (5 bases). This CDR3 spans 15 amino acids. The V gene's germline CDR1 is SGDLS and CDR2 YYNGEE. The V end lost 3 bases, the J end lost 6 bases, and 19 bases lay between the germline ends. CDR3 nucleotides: TGTGCCAGCAGCGCCGATCTAGACCTGGCGGGCGAGCAGTACTTC. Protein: CASSADLDLAGEQYF. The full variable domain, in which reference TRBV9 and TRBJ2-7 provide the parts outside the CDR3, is DSGVTQTPKHLITATGQRVTLRCSPRSGDLSVYWYQQSLDQGLQFLIQYYNGEERAKGNILERFSAQQFPDLHSELNLSSLELGDSALYFCASSADLDLAGEQYFGPGTRLTVT.

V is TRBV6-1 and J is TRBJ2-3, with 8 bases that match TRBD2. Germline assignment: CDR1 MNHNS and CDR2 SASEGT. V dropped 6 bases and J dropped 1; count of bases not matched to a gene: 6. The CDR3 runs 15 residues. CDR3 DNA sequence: TGTGCCAGCAGGTCGGGGGGGCCCCGCACAGATACGCAGTATTTT. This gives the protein CASRSGGPRTDTQYF.

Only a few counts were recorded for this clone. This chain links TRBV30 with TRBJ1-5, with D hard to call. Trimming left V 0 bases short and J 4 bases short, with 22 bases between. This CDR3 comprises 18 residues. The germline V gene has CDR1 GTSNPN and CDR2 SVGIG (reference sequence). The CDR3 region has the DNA TGTGCCTGGAGTGTGAGTTCTTCCCGGGAATGGGGAAATCAGCCCCAGCATTTT. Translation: CAWSVSSSREWGNQPQHF. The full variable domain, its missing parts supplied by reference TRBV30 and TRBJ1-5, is SQTIHQWPATLVQPVGSPLSLECTVEGTSNPNLYWYRQAAGRGLQLLFYSVGIGQISSEVPQNLSASRPQDRQFILSSKKLLLSDSGFYLCAWSVSSSREWGNQPQHFGDGTRLSIL.

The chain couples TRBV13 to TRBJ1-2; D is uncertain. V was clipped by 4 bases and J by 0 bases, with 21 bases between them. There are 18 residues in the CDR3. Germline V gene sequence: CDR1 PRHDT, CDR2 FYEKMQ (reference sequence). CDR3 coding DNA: TGTGCCAGCAGCTCCGACTACACGACCGGAGAAGCTAACTATGGCTACACCTTC. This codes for CASSSDYTTGEANYGYTF.

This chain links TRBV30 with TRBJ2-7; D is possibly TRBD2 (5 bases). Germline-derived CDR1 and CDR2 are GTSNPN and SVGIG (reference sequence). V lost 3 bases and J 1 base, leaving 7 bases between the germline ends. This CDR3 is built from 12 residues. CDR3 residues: CAWRGVSYEQYF. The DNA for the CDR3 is TGTGCCTGGAGGGGAGTGTCCTACGAGCAGTACTTC.

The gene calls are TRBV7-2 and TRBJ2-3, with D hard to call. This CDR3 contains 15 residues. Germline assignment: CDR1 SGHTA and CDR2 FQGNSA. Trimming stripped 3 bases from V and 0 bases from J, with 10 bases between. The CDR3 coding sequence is TGTGCCAGCAGCTTCGCTGAAACTAGCACAGATACGCAGTATTTT. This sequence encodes CASSFAETSTDTQYF.

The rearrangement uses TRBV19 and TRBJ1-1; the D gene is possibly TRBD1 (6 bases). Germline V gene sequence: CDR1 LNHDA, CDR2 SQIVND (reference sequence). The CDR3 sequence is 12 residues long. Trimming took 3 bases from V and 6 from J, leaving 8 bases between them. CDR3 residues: CASSIRGSEAFF. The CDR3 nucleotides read TGTGCCAGTAGTATCAGGGGTTCTGAAGCTTTCTTT.

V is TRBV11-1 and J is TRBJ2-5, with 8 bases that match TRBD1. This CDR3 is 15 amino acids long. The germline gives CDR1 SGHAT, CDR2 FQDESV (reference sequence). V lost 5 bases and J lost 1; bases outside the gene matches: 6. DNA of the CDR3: TGTGCCAGCAGCCCGGGACAGGCCTCCCAAGAGACCCAGTACTTC. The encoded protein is CASSPGQASQETQYF. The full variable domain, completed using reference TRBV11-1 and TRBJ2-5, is EAEVAQSPRYKITEKSQAVAFWCDPISGHATLYWYRQILGQGPELLVQFQDESVVDDSQLPKDRFSAERLKGVDSTLKIQPAELGDSAMYLCASSPGQASQETQYFGPGTRLLVL.

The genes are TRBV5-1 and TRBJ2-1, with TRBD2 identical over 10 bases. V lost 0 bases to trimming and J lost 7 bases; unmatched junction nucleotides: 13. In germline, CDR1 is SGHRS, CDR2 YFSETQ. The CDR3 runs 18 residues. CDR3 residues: CASSLVASGGFSNNEQFF. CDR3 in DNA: TGCGCCAGCAGCTTGGTGGCTAGCGGGGGATTTTCTAATAATGAGCAGTTCTTC.

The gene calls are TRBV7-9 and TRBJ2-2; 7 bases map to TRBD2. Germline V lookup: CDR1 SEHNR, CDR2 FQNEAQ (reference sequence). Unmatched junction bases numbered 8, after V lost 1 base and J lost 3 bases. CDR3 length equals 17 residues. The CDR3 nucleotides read TGTGCCAGCAGCTTAGGGCGGGCTAGCGGAGACACCGGGGAGCTGTTTTTT. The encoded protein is CASSLGRASGDTGELFF.

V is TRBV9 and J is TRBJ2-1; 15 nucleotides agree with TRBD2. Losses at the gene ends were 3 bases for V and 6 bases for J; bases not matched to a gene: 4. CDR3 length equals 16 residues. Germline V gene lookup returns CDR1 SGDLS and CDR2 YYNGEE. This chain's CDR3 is CASSALGLAGGNEQFF. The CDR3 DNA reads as TGTGCCAGCAGCGCGTTGGGACTAGCGGGAGGCAATGAGCAGTTCTTC.